This T cell receptor (beta chain) was obtained from a study of early T cells in non-severe SARS-CoV-2 infection. In the study overall: From unsorted whole blood, bulk RNA was sequenced, and the chains remained unpaired.

The CDR3 length is 15 residues. The V segment lost 0 bases and the J segment 5 bases; nucleotides outside the gene matches: 8. Germline CDR1 SGHDT, CDR2 YYEEEE. This clonotype has ten or more counts. Each CDR3 protein gets one entry after TCRdb re-called the 5' RACE reads with MiXCR. Of tens of thousands of distinct CDR3 sequences listed, around 5.6% were seen once; the top ten hold roughly 6.4%. Sequences were obtained from whole blood. The chain joins TRBV5-6 to TRBJ2-7, with 7 bases that match TRBD1. This receptor was identified in an adult who was a healthcare worker with PCR-confirmed SARS-CoV-2 infection or an uninfected control (not recorded which). For the CDR3, the DNA is TGTGCCAGCAGCTTGGCGACAGGGCGACCCGACGAGCAGTACTTC. It codes for CASSLATGRPDEQYF.